Listed below are T cell receptor beta chains from one sample, sequenced in a study of shared clonotypes between healthy human individuals. Assay: immunoSEQ multiplex PCR; the TCRdb copy retains only in-frame clones and omits some. The table shows about 2 million clones, with 95% occurring only once. The specimen was naive CD4+ T cells sorted from blood. These receptors were obtained from a man between 18 and 35 years old in good health. Each CDR3 is given with its conserved first and last residue. A D gene is named only where the DNA matches it firmly. Some rows have no size entry. The others give once, few or many, or a class for an expanded clone.

cdr3_length | j_call | d_call | clone_size | v_call | cdr3_aa | cdr3_nt
13 | TRBJ1-1 | . | . | TRBV30 | CAWSAGHNTEAFF | TGTGCCTGGAGCGCGGGACACAACACTGAAGCTTTCTTT
14 | TRBJ1-5 | . | . | TRBV28 | CASRGGTDNQPQHF | TGTGCCAGCCGAGGGGGGACGGACAATCAGCCCCAGCATTTT
13 | TRBJ2-5 | . | . | TRBV7-7 | CASGTGNVETQYF | TGTGCTAGTGGGACGGGTAATGTGGAGACCCAGTACTTC
14 | TRBJ2-2 | . | . | TRBV12-5 | CASGLVGDTGELFF | TGTGCTAGTGGTTTGGTAGGGGACACCGGGGAGCTGTTTTTT
17 | TRBJ1-4 | TRBD1 | . | TRBV28 | CASSSSGTGGWNEKLFF | TGTGCCAGCAGTTCCTCCGGGACAGGGGGTTGGAATGAAAAACTGTTTTTT
16 | TRBJ2-3 | . | . | TRBV28 | CASSASPGSVTDTQYF | TGTGCCAGCAGTGCGTCCCCAGGGAGTGTAACAGATACGCAGTATTTT
16 | TRBJ1-1 | . | . | TRBV6-1 | CASSGRGSNLDTEAFF | TGTGCCAGCAGTGGCAGGGGTTCGAATCTGGACACTGAAGCTTTCTTT
16 | TRBJ1-3 | . | . | TRBV7-2 | CASSLAWFSSGNTIYF | TGTGCCAGCAGCTTAGCTTGGTTTAGCTCTGGAAACACCATATATTTT
12 | TRBJ1-2 | . | . | TRBV30 | CAWSVRGDGYTF | TGTGCCTGGAGTGTACGGGGGGACGGCTACACCTTC
15 | TRBJ2-2 | TRBD1 | . | TRBV7-7 | CASSPLDRVTGELFF | TGTGCTAGCAGCCCTCTGGACAGGGTCACCGGGGAGCTGTTTTTT
16 | TRBJ2-1 | TRBD2 | . | TRBV19 | CASSIRGLAIHNEQFF | TGTGCCAGTAGTATACGTGGACTAGCTATCCACAATGAGCAGTTCTTC
14 | TRBJ1-2 | . | once | TRBV2 | CASKFEATNYGYTF | TGTGCCAGCAAGTTCGAGGCCACTAACTATGGCTACACCTTC
15 | TRBJ2-7 | TRBD2 | . | TRBV6-5 | CASSRGLAGSYEQYF | TGTGCCAGCAGTAGAGGACTAGCGGGATCCTACGAGCAGTACTTC
15 | TRBJ1-3 | . | . | TRBV15 | CATSRDTFSGNTIYF | TGTGCCACCAGCCGAGACACCTTCTCTGGAAACACCATATATTTT
16 | TRBJ2-3 | . | . | TRBV9 | CASSVAGGTLTDTQYF | TGTGCCAGCAGCGTAGCTGGGGGGACCCTCACAGATACGCAGTATTTT
16 | TRBJ2-4 | . | . | TRBV28 | CASSLLRQEGENIQYF | TGTGCCAGCAGTTTATTAAGGCAGGAGGGGGAAAACATTCAGTACTTC
15 | TRBJ1-6 | TRBD1 | . | TRBV6-6 | CASTWDRGRFSPLHF | TGTGCCAGCACTTGGGACAGGGGGCGATTTTCACCCCTCCACTTT